This is a list of T cell receptor beta chains from one sample in a study of blood T cell repertoires in COVID-19. The assay was immunoSEQ multiplex PCR, and TCRdb's table has in-frame clones only and misses some. This table holds tens of thousands of clones, about 86% found once. What was sequenced was peripheral blood. The receptors were sampled from a human donor in a cohort sampled during active COVID-19. Each CDR3 is given with its conserved first and last residue. D genes are given only for firm matches. Size is omitted from some rows. Given values are once, few, many or a class for expanded clones.

j_call clone_size d_call v_call cdr3_nt cdr3_aa
TRBJ2-7 - TRBD2 TRBV3-1/TRBV3-2 TGTGCCAGCAGCCAAGATTCGGCGGGAGGACGTGAGCAGTACTTC CASSQDSAGGREQYF
TRBJ1-1 - - TRBV20-1 TGCAGTGCTAAGCGGGCCACTGAAGCTTTCTTT CSAKRATEAFF
TRBJ1-2 - - TRBV6-5 TGTGCCAGCAGTTACGAGCGCGGGGGCGGCTACACCTTC CASSYERGGGYTF
TRBJ2-1 - TRBD2 TRBV25-1 TGTGCCAGCAGTGGTTCATGGGCGGGAGGCTCCTACAATGAGCAGTTCTTC CASSGSWAGGSYNEQFF
TRBJ2-7 few - TRBV4-1 TGCGCCAGCAGCCTAGGGGGAAACTACGAGCAGTACTTC CASSLGGNYEQYF
TRBJ2-3 few - TRBV6-4 TGTGCCAGCAGTAAAAATGGGGGCGCAGCGGATACGCAGTATTTT CASSKNGGAADTQYF
TRBJ2-7 - - TRBV20-1 TGCAGTGCACGTAGAGTCGAGCAGTACTTC CSARRVEQYF
TRBJ1-1 - - TRBV7-6 TGTGCCAGCAGCTCCGGGTCCCTGAACACTGAAGCTTTCTTT CASSSGSLNTEAFF
TRBJ1-2 - - TRBV25-1 TGTGCCAGCAGTGAACCCTTTTCGGGTGGCGGCTACACCTTC CASSEPFSGGGYTF
TRBJ2-1 - TRBD2 TRBV30 TGTGCCTGGAGTCTGGGACTAGCGGATAATGAGCAGTTCTTC CAWSLGLADNEQFF
TRBJ1-2 - TRBD1 TRBV12-3/TRBV12-4 TGTGCCAGCAGTTTAGGGACAGGGGCGGGCTACACCTTC CASSLGTGAGYTF
TRBJ2-7 few TRBD1 TRBV7-9 TGTGCCAGCAGCTCCGGACAGGGGAAGCACGAGCAGTACTTC CASSSGQGKHEQYF
TRBJ1-2 - - TRBV5-6 TGTGCCAGCGGGCCCACAGTGAACTATGGCTACACCTTC CASGPTVNYGYTF
TRBJ1-1 few - TRBV29-1 TGCAGCGTCGTGACAGGTGAAGCTTTCTTT CSVVTGEAFF
TRBJ2-1 - - TRBV6-6 TGTGCCAGCAGTTACGCAGACTCCTACAATGAGCAGTTCTTC CASSYADSYNEQFF
TRBJ2-3 few - TRBV24-1 TGTGCCACCAGTGAAAGGGGCGCGACAGATACGCAGTATTTT CATSERGATDTQYF
TRBJ2-1 - - TRBV15 TGTGCCACCACTCACCTAGCGAGGAGTGAGCAGTTCTTC CATTHLARSEQFF
TRBJ2-1 - TRBD2 TRBV11-2 TGTGCCAGCAGTTTGACTAGCGGGAGTAGGGAGCAGTTCTTC CASSLTSGSREQFF
TRBJ2-7 - TRBD1 TRBV10-3 TGTGCCATCAGTGAGTCAGGGACAGGCTACGAGCAGTACTTC CAISESGTGYEQYF
TRBJ1-2 - TRBD1 TRBV30 TGTGCCAGAAACAGGGGTTGGGGCTACACCTTC CARNRGWGYTF
TRBJ2-1 - TRBD2 TRBV5-1 TGCGCCAGCAGCCAGCTTACTAGCGACTACAATGAGCAGTTCTTC CASSQLTSDYNEQFF
TRBJ1-5 - - TRBV3-1/TRBV3-2 TGTGCCAGCAGCCAGAGGGACACTTTAAATCAGCCCCAGCATTTT CASSQRDTLNQPQHF
TRBJ1-4 - TRBD1 TRBV15 TGTGCCACCAGCGCAAATCAGGGGGCCGGGAATGAAAAACTGTTTTTT CATSANQGAGNEKLFF
TRBJ2-7 - TRBD2 TRBV14 TGTGCCAGCAGCCATGGACTAGCGGGAGCTCTGGAGCAGTACTTC CASSHGLAGALEQYF
TRBJ2-7 - - TRBV19 TGTGCCAGTAGTATAGACGGGGACTACGAGCAGTACTTC CASSIDGDYEQYF
TRBJ1-6 - TRBD1 TRBV6-5 TGTGCCAGCAGTTCGGGACAGGGCAATTCACCCCTCCACTTT CASSSGQGNSPLHF
TRBJ2-7 - TRBD1 TRBV6-2/TRBV6-3 TGTGCCAGCAGCCACCCACCGGACAGGGGCTACGAGCAGTACTTC CASSHPPDRGYEQYF
TRBJ2-1 few TRBD2 TRBV2 TGTGCCAGCAGTCCTTGGGGACTAAAAAATGAGCAGTTCTTC CASSPWGLKNEQFF
TRBJ1-6 - - TRBV5-1 TGCGCCAGCAGCTTGGAGGGGGGGCGATCCTATAATTCACCCCTCCACTTT CASSLEGGRSYNSPLHF
TRBJ2-3 - - TRBV19 TGTGCCAGTAAGGACCTCCCAGGGCCCACAGATACGCAGTATTTT CASKDLPGPTDTQYF
TRBJ1-3 - - TRBV6-2/TRBV6-3 TGTGCCAGCAGTCGAACAGGATTTGGAAACACCATATATTTT CASSRTGFGNTIYF
TRBJ2-7 - - TRBV10-2 TGCGCCAGCAGTGCCCTCACGACTGCCGACTCCTACGAGCAGTACTTC CASSALTTADSYEQYF
TRBJ1-3 - TRBD1 TRBV29-1 TGCAGCGTCACGACAGGGTCTACTGGAAACACCATATATTTT CSVTTGSTGNTIYF
TRBJ2-3 - - TRBV5-1 TGCGCCAGCAGCCTTAGCACAGATACGCAGTATTTT CASSLSTDTQYF
TRBJ2-7 - - TRBV30 TGTGCCTGGAGTTGGGGCGGCTACGAGCAGTACTTC CAWSWGGYEQYF
TRBJ2-3 - TRBD1 TRBV5-6 TGTGCCAGCAGCATAGACAGGGTAAGGACAGATACGCAGTATTTT CASSIDRVRTDTQYF
TRBJ2-7 - - TRBV6-2/TRBV6-3 TGTGCCAGCAGTTTCAACAGGGACTCCTACGAGCAGTACTTC CASSFNRDSYEQYF
TRBJ1-3 - - TRBV19 TGTGCCAGTAGTCCCGTGGCAAACTCTGGAAACACCATATATTTT CASSPVANSGNTIYF
TRBJ2-7 - - TRBV19 TGTGCCAGTAGTACGGCCAGGGGAGACGAGCAGTACTTC CASSTARGDEQYF
TRBJ1-2 few - TRBV6-5 TGTGCCAGCAGTCCCAAAAGAGCGAGTAGCTACACCTTC CASSPKRASSYTF
TRBJ1-6 - - TRBV2 TGTGCCAGCAGTGACAGGCGAGGGGGTAATTCACCCCTCCACTTT CASSDRRGGNSPLHF
TRBJ1-1 - - TRBV6-5 TGTGCCAGCAGTTCCCGAAGGGGTTTGGCTGAAGCTTTCTTT CASSSRRGLAEAFF
TRBJ2-7 - TRBD2 TRBV6-4 TGTGCCAGCAGTGAGGGGACTAGCTACGAGCAGTACTTC CASSEGTSYEQYF
TRBJ2-7 many - TRBV28 TGTGCCAGCAGGGGAGACAGGTTTTTCAACGAGCAGTACTTC CASRGDRFFNEQYF
TRBJ1-5 - - TRBV27 TGTGCCAGCACGCTCGGGGGGGGGCCGAGTCAGCCCCAGCATTTT CASTLGGGPSQPQHF
TRBJ2-1 - TRBD2 TRBV25-1 TGTGCCAGCAGTGAATTCGGAATAGCGGGAGAAATAGACAATGAGCAGTTCTTC CASSEFGIAGEIDNEQFF
TRBJ1-3 many TRBD1 TRBV7-2 TGTGCCAGCAGCTCTCAAGGGGGCGGAAGGGTCTCTGGAAACACCATATATTTT CASSSQGGGRVSGNTIYF
TRBJ2-7 - - TRBV10-3 TGTGCCATCAGTGATATGGCAAGCTCCTACGAGCAGTACTTC CAISDMASSYEQYF
TRBJ1-6 - TRBD1 TRBV4-1 TGCGCCAGCAGCCAAGTAACCGCTTCTACAGGGGCATTAAACTATAATTCACCCCTCCACTTT CASSQVTASTGALNYNSPLHF